This TCR beta chain is drawn from a study of vaccination effects on CD4 cells after COVID-19. Whole-study context: Relative to the second dose, post-vaccine samples were obtained a median of 72 days later.

Produced via immunoSEQ multiplex PCR; TCRdb's table is partial and in-frame only. The table lists approximately 74,000 clones, around 73% of them singletons. Germline-derived CDR1 and CDR2 are SGHTA and FQGTGA. The CDR3 consists of 14 residues. Trimming stripped 5 bases from V and 0 bases from J, with 8 bases between. Remarks on this clone: Its antigen remains unknown.

Between days 10 and 11 of culture, CD4+ T cells were separated out. Each participant was administered two doses of either the BNT162b2 or the mRNA-1273 vaccine. Having tested negative for nucleocapsid antibodies, the vaccine recipients showed no prior SARS-CoV-2 infection. V and J are TRBV7-3 and TRBJ1-3; perhaps TRBD1 as D (5 bases). Sequencing used CD4+ T cells from PBMCs cultured without peptide, obtained after COVID-19 vaccination. This receptor was obtained from a human donor who received a COVID-19 vaccine. CDR3 sequence (DNA): TGTGCCAGCAGCCCTGGGGGCTCTGGAAACACCATATATTTT. Protein product: CASSPGGSGNTIYF.